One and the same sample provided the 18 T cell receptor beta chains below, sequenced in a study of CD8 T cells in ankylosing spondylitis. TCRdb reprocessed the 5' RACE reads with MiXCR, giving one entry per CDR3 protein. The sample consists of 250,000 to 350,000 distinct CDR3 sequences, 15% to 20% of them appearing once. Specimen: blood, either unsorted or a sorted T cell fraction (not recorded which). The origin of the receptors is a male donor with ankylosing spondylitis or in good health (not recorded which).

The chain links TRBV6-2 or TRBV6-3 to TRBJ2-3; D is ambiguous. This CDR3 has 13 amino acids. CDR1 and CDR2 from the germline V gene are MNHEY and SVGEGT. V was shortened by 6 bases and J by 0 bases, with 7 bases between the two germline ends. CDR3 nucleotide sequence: TGTGCCAGCAGAGGCACTAGCACAGATACGCAGTATTTT. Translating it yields CASRGTSTDTQYF.

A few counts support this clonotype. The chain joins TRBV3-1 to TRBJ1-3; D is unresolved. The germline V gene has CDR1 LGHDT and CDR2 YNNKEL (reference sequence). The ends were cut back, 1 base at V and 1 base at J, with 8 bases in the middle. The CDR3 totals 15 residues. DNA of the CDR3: TGTGCCAGCAGCCAAGGGGTCCGTTCTGGAAACACCATATATTTT. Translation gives CASSQGVRSGNTIYF.

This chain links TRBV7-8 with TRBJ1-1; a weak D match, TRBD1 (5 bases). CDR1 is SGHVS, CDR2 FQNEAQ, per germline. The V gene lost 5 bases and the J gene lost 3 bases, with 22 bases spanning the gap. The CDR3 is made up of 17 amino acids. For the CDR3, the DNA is TGTGCCAGCAGCCATCACAGGTTCGGGGGGTCGTACACTGAAGCTTTCTTT. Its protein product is CASSHHRFGGSYTEAFF.

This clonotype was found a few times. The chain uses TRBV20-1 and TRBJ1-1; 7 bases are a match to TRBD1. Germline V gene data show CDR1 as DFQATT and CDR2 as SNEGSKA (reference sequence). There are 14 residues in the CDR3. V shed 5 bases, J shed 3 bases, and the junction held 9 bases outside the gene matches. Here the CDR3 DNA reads TGCAGTGCTTCATACAGGGGTCGGTACACTGAAGCTTTCTTT. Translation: CSASYRGRYTEAFF.

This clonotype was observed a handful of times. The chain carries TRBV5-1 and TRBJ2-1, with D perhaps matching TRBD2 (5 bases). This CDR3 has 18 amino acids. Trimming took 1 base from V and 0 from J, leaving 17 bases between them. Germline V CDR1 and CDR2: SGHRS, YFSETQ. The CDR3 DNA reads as TGCGCCAGCAGCTTGCGGCGGTCCGACTACATCTCCTACAATGAGCAGTTCTTC. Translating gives CASSLRRSDYISYNEQFF. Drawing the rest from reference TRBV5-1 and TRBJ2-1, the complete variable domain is KAGVTQTPRYLIKTRGQQVTLSCSPISGHRSVSWYQQTPGQGLQFLFEYFSETQRNKGNFPGRFSGRQFSNSRSEMNVSTLELGDSALYLCASSLRRSDYISYNEQFFGPGTRLTVL.

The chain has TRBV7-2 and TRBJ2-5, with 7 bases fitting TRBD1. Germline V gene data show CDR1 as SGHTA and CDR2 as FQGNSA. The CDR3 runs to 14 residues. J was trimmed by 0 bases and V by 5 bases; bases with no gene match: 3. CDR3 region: CASSGDRNQETQYF. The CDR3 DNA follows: TGTGCCAGCAGCGGGGACAGAAACCAAGAGACCCAGTACTTC.

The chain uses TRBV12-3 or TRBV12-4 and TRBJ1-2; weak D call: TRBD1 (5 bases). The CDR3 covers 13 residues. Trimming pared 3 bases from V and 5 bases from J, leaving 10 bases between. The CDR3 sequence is CASSFLGDYGYTF. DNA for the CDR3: TGTGCCAGCAGTTTCCTGGGGGATTATGGCTACACCTTC.

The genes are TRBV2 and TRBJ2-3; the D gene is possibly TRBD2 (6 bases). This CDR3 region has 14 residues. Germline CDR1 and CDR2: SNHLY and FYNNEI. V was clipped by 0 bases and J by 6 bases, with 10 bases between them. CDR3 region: CASSEALGGDTQYF. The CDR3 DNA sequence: TGTGCCAGCAGTGAAGCGCTTGGGGGGGATACGCAGTATTTT.

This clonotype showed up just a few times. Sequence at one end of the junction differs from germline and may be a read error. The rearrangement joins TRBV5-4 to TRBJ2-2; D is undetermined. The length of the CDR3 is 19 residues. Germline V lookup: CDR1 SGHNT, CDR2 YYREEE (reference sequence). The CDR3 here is CVSSLESPRYTANTGELFF. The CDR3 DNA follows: TGTGTCAGCAGCTTGGAGAGCCCTCGATACACAGCGAACACCGGGGAGCTGTTTTTT.

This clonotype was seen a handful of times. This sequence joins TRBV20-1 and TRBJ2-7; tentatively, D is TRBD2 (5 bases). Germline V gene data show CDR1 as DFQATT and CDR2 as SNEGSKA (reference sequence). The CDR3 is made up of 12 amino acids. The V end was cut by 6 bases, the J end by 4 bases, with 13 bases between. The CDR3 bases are TGCAGTGCCCGCCTTAGCGCTTACGAGCAGTACGTC. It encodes CSARLSAYEQYV.

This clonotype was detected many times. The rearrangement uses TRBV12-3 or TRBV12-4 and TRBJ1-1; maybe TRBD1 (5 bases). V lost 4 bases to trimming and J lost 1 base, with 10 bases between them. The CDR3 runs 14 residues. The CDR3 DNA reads TGTGCCAGCAGTTACAGGTGGGGGAACACTGAAGCTTTCTTT. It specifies CASSYRWGNTEAFF.

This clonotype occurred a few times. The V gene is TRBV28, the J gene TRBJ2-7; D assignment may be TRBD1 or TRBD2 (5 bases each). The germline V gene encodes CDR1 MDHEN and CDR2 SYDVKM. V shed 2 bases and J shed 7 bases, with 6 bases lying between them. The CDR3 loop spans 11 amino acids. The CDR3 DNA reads TGTGCCAGCAGTTTAGGGACGGAGCAGTACGTC. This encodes CASSLGTEQYV.

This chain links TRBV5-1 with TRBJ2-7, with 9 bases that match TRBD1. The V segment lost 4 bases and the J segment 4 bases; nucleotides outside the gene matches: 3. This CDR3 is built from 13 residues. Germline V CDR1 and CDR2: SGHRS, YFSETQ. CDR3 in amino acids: CASSTGTGYEQYV. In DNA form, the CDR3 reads TGCGCCAGCAGCACCGGGACAGGGTACGAGCAGTACGTC.

CDR3 protein: CASSLQGAKNIQYF. DNA for the CDR3: TGTGCCAGCAGCTTACAGGGGGCCAAAAACATTCAGTACTTC. The chain employs TRBV11-2 and TRBJ2-4; TRBD1 is a possible D gene (6 bases). This CDR3 spans 14 amino acids. Trimming took off 2 bases at V and 1 base at J, with 6 bases between the two ends. CDR1 is SGHAT and CDR2 is FQNNGV in the germline V gene.

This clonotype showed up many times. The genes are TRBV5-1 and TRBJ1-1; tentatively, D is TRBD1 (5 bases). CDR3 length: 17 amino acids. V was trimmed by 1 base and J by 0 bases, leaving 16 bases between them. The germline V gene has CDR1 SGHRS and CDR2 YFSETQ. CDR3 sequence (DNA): TGCGCCAGCAGCTTGTCGGGGCAGAAACTAATGAACACTGAAGCTTTCTTT. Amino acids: CASSLSGQKLMNTEAFF.

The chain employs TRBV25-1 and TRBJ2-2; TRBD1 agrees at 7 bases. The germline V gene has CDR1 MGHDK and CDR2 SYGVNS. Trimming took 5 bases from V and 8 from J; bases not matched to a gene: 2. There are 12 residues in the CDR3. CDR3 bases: TGTGCCAGCAGTACGGACAGGGGGGAGCTGTTTTTT. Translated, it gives CASSTDRGELFF.

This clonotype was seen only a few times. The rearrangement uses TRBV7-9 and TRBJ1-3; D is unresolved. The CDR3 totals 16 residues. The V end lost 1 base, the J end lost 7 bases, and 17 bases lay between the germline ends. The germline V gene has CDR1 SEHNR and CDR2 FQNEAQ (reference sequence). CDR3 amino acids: CASSLVGLGPGNTIYF. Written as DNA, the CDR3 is TGTGCCAGCAGCTTAGTAGGATTGGGCCCGGGCAACACCATATATTTT. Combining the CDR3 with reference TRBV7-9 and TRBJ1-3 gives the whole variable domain DTGVSQNPRHKITKRGQNVTFRCDPISEHNRLYWYRQTLGQGPEFLTYFQNEAQLEKSRLLSDRFSAERPKGSFSTLEIQRTEQGDSAMYLCASSLVGLGPGNTIYFGEGSWLTVV.

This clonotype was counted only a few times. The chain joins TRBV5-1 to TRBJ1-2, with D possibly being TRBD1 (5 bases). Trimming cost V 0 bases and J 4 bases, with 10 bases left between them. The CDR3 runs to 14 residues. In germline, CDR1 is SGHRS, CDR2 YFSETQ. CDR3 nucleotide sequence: TGCGCCAGCAGCTTGGACAGGACTCTCTATGGCTACACCTTC. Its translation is CASSLDRTLYGYTF.